The rows below give T cell receptor beta chains drawn from one sample of a study of cytomegalovirus exposure and HLA in healthy donors. Clones were sequenced by immunoSEQ multiplex PCR, and TCRdb holds only the in-frame ones, with some missing. The table has 100,000 to 150,000 clones, 70% to 90% seen once; the top ten hold 1.5% to 2%. The specimen sequenced was PBMCs. The receptors were gathered from a woman between 18 and 29 years old in good health and CMV-seronegative. CDR3s include the opening cysteine and the closing phenylalanine or tryptophan. The D gene is left open where the match is weak. Clone sizes are given selectively: once, few, many, or a class where the clone is expanded.

>-|TRBJ1-1|TRBD1|TRBV6-5
TGTGCCAGCAGTTTCTCCAGGGGGATGACTGAAGCTTTCTTT
CASSFSRGMTEAFF
>-|TRBJ2-3|TRBD1|TRBV5-1
TGCGCCAGCAGCACCGACAGGGTCACAGATACGCAGTATTTT
CASSTDRVTDTQYF
>-|TRBJ1-2|TRBD1|TRBV4-3
TGCGCCAGCAGCCCGACAGGGGGCTTGGGCTATGGCTACACCTTC
CASSPTGGLGYGYTF
>-|TRBJ2-2|-|TRBV19
TGTGCCAGTAGTCTACACGGGGTGAACACCGGGGAGCTGTTTTTT
CASSLHGVNTGELFF
>-|TRBJ1-5|TRBD1|TRBV5-1
TGCGCCAGCAGACAGGGGGTTGGGGGCAATCAGCCCCAGCATTTT
CASRQGVGGNQPQHF
>-|TRBJ2-7|TRBD1|TRBV14
TGTGCCAGCAGCCGGCCGCACCGGGACAGGGGCCACGAGCAGTACTTC
CASSRPHRDRGHEQYF
>-|TRBJ2-3|TRBD2|TRBV6-1
TGTGCCAGCAGTGAACCGCTAGCGGGATTCGCAGATACGCAGTATTTT
CASSEPLAGFADTQYF
>-|TRBJ2-1|-|TRBV6-5
TGTGCCAGCACCAGGACAGGAGGGACCTACAATGAGCAGTTCTTC
CASTRTGGTYNEQFF
>-|TRBJ1-3|TRBD1|TRBV5-1
TGCGCCAGCAGCTTGCTGACAGGGGAGGGTGGAAACACCATATATTTT
CASSLLTGEGGNTIYF
>-|TRBJ2-2|-|TRBV9
TGTGCCAGCAGCGTATCCTCCCGGGACTTGAACACCGGGGAGCTGTTTTTT
CASSVSSRDLNTGELFF
>-|TRBJ2-1|-|TRBV4-3
TGCGCCAGCAGCCAAGATCGGCGGCTTTTCGCGAACAATGAGCAGTTCTTC
CASSQDRRLFANNEQFF
>-|TRBJ1-2|-|TRBV5-4
TGTGCCAGCAGCCAGGAGCAGGGTGGCGGCTACACCTTC
CASSQEQGGGYTF
>-|TRBJ2-7|-|TRBV27
TGTGCCAGCAGTCCTACCCCCCCCAGGGGTTACGAGCAGTACTTC
CASSPTPPRGYEQYF
>-|TRBJ2-7|TRBD2|TRBV6-5
TGTGCCAGCAGAAAGCAGGGAGGGAGCGAGCAGTACTTC
CASRKQGGSEQYF
>once|TRBJ1-1|-|TRBV29-1
TGCAGCGTACTGACCCCCGGTAGCTCGGCTGAAGCTTTCTTT
CSVLTPGSSAEAFF
>-|TRBJ2-3|-|TRBV11-2
TGTGCCAGCAGCTTTCGGCGGTCGGCTAGCACAGATACGCAGTATTTT
CASSFRRSASTDTQYF
>-|TRBJ2-1|TRBD2|TRBV4-3
TGCGCCAGCAGCCAAGATTCCCTAGCGGGAGCCGGCAATGAGCAGTTCTTC
CASSQDSLAGAGNEQFF
>-|TRBJ2-1|TRBD2|TRBV28
TGTGCCAGCAGTTTACGCCTAGCGGGGTACAATGAGCAGTTCTTC
CASSLRLAGYNEQFF
>-|TRBJ2-7|TRBD1|TRBV7-2
TGTGCCAGCAGCTACACAGGGGTGGGTTCCTACGAGCAGTACTTC
CASSYTGVGSYEQYF
>-|TRBJ2-2|-|TRBV4-3
TGCGCCAGCAGCCAAGATCATGAGCCACCCGGGGAGCTGTTTTTT
CASSQDHEPPGELFF
>-|TRBJ2-7|-|TRBV13
TGTGCCAGCAGTGCCCGGGGCGAGCAGTACTTC
CASSARGEQYF
>-|TRBJ1-1|-|TRBV2
TGTGCCAGCAGTGAAGCGTCAAGGGGTGAAGCTTTCTTT
CASSEASRGEAFF
>-|TRBJ2-1|TRBD1|TRBV5-1
TGCGCCAGCAGCTTGGCGGGACAGGGCAATGAGCAGTTCTTC
CASSLAGQGNEQFF
>few|TRBJ1-2|TRBD1|TRBV2
TGTGCCAGCAGTGAGCAGGGGGTTAGGTATGGCTACACCTTC
CASSEQGVRYGYTF
>-|TRBJ2-7|-|TRBV28
TGTGCCAGCAGTCAAGACACCTCCTACGAGCAGTACTTC
CASSQDTSYEQYF
>-|TRBJ2-1|TRBD1|TRBV9
TGTGCCAGCAATACCGGGACAGGGGCTTACAATGAGCAGTTCTTC
CASNTGTGAYNEQFF
>-|TRBJ2-1|-|TRBV2
TGTGCCAGCAGGAAGGACAGTGGCAATGAGCAGTTCTTC
CASRKDSGNEQFF
>-|TRBJ1-1|TRBD1|TRBV5-1
TGCGCCAGCAGCTTGGAGACAGGGACGGCCGCTTTCTTT
CASSLETGTAAFF